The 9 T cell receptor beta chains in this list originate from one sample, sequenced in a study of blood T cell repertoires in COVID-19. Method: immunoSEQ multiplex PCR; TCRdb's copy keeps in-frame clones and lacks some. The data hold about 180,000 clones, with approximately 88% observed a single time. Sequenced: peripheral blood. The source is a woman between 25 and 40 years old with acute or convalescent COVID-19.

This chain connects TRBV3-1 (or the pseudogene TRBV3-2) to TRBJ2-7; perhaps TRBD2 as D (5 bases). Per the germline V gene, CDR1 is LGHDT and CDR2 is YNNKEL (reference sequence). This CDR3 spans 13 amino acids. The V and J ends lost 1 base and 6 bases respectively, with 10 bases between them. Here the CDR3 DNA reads TGTGCCAGCAGCCAAGTGGCCGGGGTCGAGCAGTACTTC. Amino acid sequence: CASSQVAGVEQYF.

The CDR3 is CASSTPRAEGEQYF. CDR3 nucleotide sequence: TGTGCCAGCTCCACTCCCCGCGCGGAGGGTGAGCAGTACTTC. This sequence joins TRBV6-5 and TRBJ2-7; D may be TRBD2 (6 bases). Per the germline V gene, CDR1 is MNHEY and CDR2 is SVGAGI. The ends were cut back, 8 bases at V and 7 bases at J, with 21 bases in the middle. The CDR3 covers 14 residues.

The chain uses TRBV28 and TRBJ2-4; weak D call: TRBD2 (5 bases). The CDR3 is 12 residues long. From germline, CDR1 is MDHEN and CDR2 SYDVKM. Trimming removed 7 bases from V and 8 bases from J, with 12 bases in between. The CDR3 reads CASTSEGHIQYF. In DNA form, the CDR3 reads TGTGCCAGCACCTCTGAGGGCCACATTCAGTACTTC.

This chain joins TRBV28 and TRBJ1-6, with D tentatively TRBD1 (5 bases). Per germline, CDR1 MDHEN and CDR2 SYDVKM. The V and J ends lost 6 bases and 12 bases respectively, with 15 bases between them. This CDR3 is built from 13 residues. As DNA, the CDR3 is TGTGCCAGCAGCCCCTCGGGGGGGATACCCCTCCACTTT. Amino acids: CASSPSGGIPLHF.

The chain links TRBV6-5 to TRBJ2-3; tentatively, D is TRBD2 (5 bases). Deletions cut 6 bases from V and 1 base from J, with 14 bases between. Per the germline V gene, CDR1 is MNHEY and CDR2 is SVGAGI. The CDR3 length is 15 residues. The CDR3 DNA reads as TGTGCCAGCAGCCTAGCCCCGAGGGGCACAGATACGCAGTATTTT. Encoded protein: CASSLAPRGTDTQYF.

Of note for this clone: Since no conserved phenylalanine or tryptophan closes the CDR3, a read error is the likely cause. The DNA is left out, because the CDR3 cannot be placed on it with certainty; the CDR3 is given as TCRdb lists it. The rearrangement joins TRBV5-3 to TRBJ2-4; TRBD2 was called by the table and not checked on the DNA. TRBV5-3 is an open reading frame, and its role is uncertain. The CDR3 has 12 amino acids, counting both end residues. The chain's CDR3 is CARSLPRDSGGV.

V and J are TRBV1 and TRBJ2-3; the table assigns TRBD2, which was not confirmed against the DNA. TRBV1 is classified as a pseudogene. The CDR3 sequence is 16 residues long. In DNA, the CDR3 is TGCACCAGCAGCCAAGTTAGCGGGAGAAGGACAGATACGCAGTATTTT. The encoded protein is CTSSQVSGRRTDTQYF.

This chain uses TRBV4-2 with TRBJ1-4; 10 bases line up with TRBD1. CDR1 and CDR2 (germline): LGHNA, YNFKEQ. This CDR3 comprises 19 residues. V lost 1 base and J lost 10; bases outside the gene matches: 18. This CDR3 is CASSQGYGTGAEIVGKLFF. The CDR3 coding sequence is TGTGCCAGCAGCCAAGGGTATGGGACAGGGGCGGAAATCGTAGGAAAACTGTTTTTT.

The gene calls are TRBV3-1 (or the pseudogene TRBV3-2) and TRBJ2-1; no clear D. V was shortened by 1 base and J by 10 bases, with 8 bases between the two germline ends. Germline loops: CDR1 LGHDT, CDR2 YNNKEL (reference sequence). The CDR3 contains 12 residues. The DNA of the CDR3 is TGTGCCAGCAGCCAAGTCCCCCAGGAGCAGTTCTTC. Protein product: CASSQVPQEQFF.